This TCR beta chain was recovered during a study of blood T cells in healthy people across ages (dated by TCRdb to between 2014 and 2017). In terms of the full investigation: Template switching captured roughly one uniquely barcoded TCR beta cDNA molecule per two T cells in model experiments. Age-related changes in TCR beta repertoire diversity were measured in the study by deep sequencing normalized with unique cDNA molecular identifiers. Two additional independent replicas of 1 million unique cDNA reads from the same blood draw were analyzed for two donors (one aged 18 to 29 and one aged 80 or older). Donors were grouped into four age groups: young (average approximately 16 years), middle-aged (roughly 37), aged (over 55) and long-lived (just over 80). The research as a whole found: There was a strong correlation between observed TCR beta diversity and the percentage of naive T cells measured by flow cytometry. Estimates of total diversity based on one million sequenced T cells were regarded as lower bounds and as underestimates. The long-lived group showed more naive CD4+ T cells, fewer expanded clones and increased TCR diversity than the aged group, suggesting age selection. Donor CMV infection status was unknown, potentially confounding age-related changes in expanded clonotypes. Conclusive comparison of naive and antigen-experienced compartments was prevented by the profiling of bulk unsorted PBMCs. As age increased, observed TCR beta diversity per million T cells dropped in a roughly linear way, and a significant reduction was already evident by age about 40.

Library preparation was by 5' RACE. Reads for this sample came from an Illumina HiSeq 2500. A second roughly 6 to 11 cycle PCR used a sample-barcoded 5' primer and a J-beta primer mix. Each TCR beta cDNA molecule received a unique molecular identifier from a template-switch 5' adaptor carrying 12 random nucleotides. At least 2.5 million CDR3-containing paired-end reads were obtained from each sample. All of the RNA was converted into first-strand cDNA using the Mint cDNA synthesis kit, with a TRBC-specific oligonucleotide serving as the primer. All cDNA was treated with uracil-DNA glycosylase and then went through a first 18-cycle PCR with the universal primers M1SS and BC2_uni_R. Regarding the original processing steps: For normalization, 1 million high-quality reads were randomly selected from each sample, with every read carrying a distinct molecular identifier. Reads sharing molecular identifiers were discarded rather than binned into consensus sequences. MiTCR, set to a Q25 quality threshold and the strictest error-elimination algorithm, was used for CDR3 identification, clonotype clustering and error correction. A nonparametric unseen species model with Euler transformation was used to estimate lower-bound total TCR beta diversity. The public sequencing data were trimmed at Q25 with fastp and processed into clonotypes with MiXCR by TCRdb, which kept only in-frame beta chains. Every CDR3 protein is listed once, alongside the most common genes and DNA of its rows. The authors' filters were not applied to this entry. A total of more than 1,000,000 distinct CDR3 sequences appear in this sample, roughly a quarter of them only once. The biggest ten clones account for approximately 0.7% of the sample.

To note about this clonotype: Its target antigen remains unknown. Base qualities are missing; no much larger clone stands one base away.

The roughly 37 donors, aged about 6 to 95 years, were systemically healthy Caucasian individuals from Russia. Approximately 9.7 milliliters of peripheral blood were drawn from each donor into EDTA-treated Vacutainer tubes. Ficoll-Paque density-gradient centrifugation was used to isolate PBMCs, with at least 6.5 million per sample. Total RNA was extracted from PBMCs with Trizol reagent, with at least 6 micrograms obtained per sample. Naive CD45RAhigh/CD27high T cell percentages were measured by flow cytometry on a PBMC aliquot from every donor. The CDR3 numbers 24 residues from cysteine through phenylalanine. Just the 72-base CDR3 DNA is kept, in frame starting at base 1. The data were also submitted as part of a second study, on T cells of mothers and their children. The other study reports the following: Donors were nine systemically healthy Caucasian individuals: three mothers and their six children. cDNA synthesis consumed the entire amount of extracted RNA, loaded at about 1.6 ug RNA in each 15 ul reaction. In the second PCR, the M1S primer added sample barcodes and 2-4 random nucleotides. Over 8 million TCR beta CDR3 reads were obtained for each mother, and 2.5 million to 3 million reads were obtained for each child. In both related and unrelated pairs, thymic selection shapes the output of TCR recombination in a similar way, with inherited differences having only a minor effect. Normalized repertoire overlap was always slightly but never significantly higher in related than unrelated mother-child pairs. With a sensitivity of about 100 clones per million clonotypes, no persistent microchimeric T cell clones were detected. To look for features that set related mother-child pairs apart from unrelated individuals, the researchers ran deep NGS to compare the TCR beta repertoires of mothers and children. The mean age was about 38 +/- 4 years for the mothers and around 10 +/- 4 years for the children. After adapter ligation with NEBNext reagents, the libraries were sequenced on Illumina HiSeq 2000 with 100+100 nt paired-end reads. To prevent cross-contamination, the mother and child libraries were prepared one month apart and sequenced in separate runs. For each donor, between 500,000 and 2,000,000 distinct TCR beta clonotypes were identified. Naive TCR beta clonotypes were estimated from low-frequency clonotypes matched to each donor's FACS-determined naive share, without sorting.

Material: blood. The sequence joins TRBV21-1 to TRBJ2-1; the table names TRBD2, a call not compared with the DNA. The DNA matches TRBJ2-5 better at its end, which makes the J call doubtful. TRBV21-1 is noted as a pseudogene. This receptor was identified in a girl aged 2 to 9 in good health. The CDR3 amino acid sequence is: CASSKEESPSGRDQLAGGQETQYF. The nucleotide sequence is given as TGTGCCAGCAGCAAAGAGGAAAGTCCGTCGGGACGGGACCAACTAGCGGGAGGACAAGAGACCCAGTACTTC.